These T cell receptor beta chains were read from a single sample in a study of shared clonotypes between healthy human individuals. Repertoires were generated with immunoSEQ multiplex PCR, while TCRdb's copy carries only in-frame clones and drops some. The sample lists about 1 million clones, around 76% occurring once. The source material was memory CD4+ T cells sorted from blood. These receptors originate from a man in his late teens or twenties in good health. Each CDR3 is given with its conserved first and last residue. D genes are given only for firm matches. Clone size, where shown, is once, few, many, or a class for clones that have expanded.

len: 13
v_gene: TRBV2
abundance: -
d_gene: -
j_gene: TRBJ1-1
CDR3nt: TGTGCCAGCAGTGTTATTTCTGCCGCTGAAGCTTTCTTT
CDR3aa: CASSVISAAEAFF

len: 13
v_gene: TRBV19
abundance: -
d_gene: -
j_gene: TRBJ1-4
CDR3nt: TGTGCCAGTAGGGGAGAGTCTAATGAAAAACTGTTTTTT
CDR3aa: CASRGESNEKLFF

len: 15
v_gene: TRBV14
abundance: -
d_gene: -
j_gene: TRBJ2-4
CDR3nt: TGTGCCAGCAGCCCCCTGGGGAGTCTGGGAAACATTCAGTACTTC
CDR3aa: CASSPLGSLGNIQYF

len: 13
v_gene: TRBV19
abundance: -
d_gene: -
j_gene: TRBJ2-5
CDR3nt: TGTGCCAGTAGTAGGACGGCGGCCGGGACCCAGTACTTC
CDR3aa: CASSRTAAGTQYF

len: 15
v_gene: TRBV4-1
abundance: -
d_gene: TRBD2
j_gene: TRBJ2-2
CDR3nt: TGCGCCAGCAGCCAAGTGGGACTAAAAACCGGGGAGCTGTTTTTT
CDR3aa: CASSQVGLKTGELFF

len: 10
v_gene: TRBV6-1
abundance: many
d_gene: -
j_gene: TRBJ2-7
CDR3nt: TGTGCCAGCAGGGAGGAAACACAGTACTTC
CDR3aa: CASREETQYF

len: 15
v_gene: TRBV5-8
abundance: -
d_gene: TRBD2
j_gene: TRBJ2-1
CDR3nt: TGTGCCAGCAGCCCGAAGACTAGCGTCTACAATGAGCAGTTCTTC
CDR3aa: CASSPKTSVYNEQFF

len: 14
v_gene: TRBV18
abundance: few
d_gene: -
j_gene: TRBJ2-5
CDR3nt: TGTGCCAGCTCACCAGTCAGGGTACAAGAGACCCAGTACTTC
CDR3aa: CASSPVRVQETQYF

len: 15
v_gene: TRBV30
abundance: -
d_gene: -
j_gene: TRBJ2-2
CDR3nt: TGTGCCTGGAGCCGGGGTATAGTGAACACCGGGGAGCTGTTTTTT
CDR3aa: CAWSRGIVNTGELFF

len: 15
v_gene: TRBV10-2
abundance: -
d_gene: TRBD1
j_gene: TRBJ2-6
CDR3nt: TGCGCCAGCCAGGGGGCGGGCTATGGGGCCAACGTCCTGACTTTC
CDR3aa: CASQGAGYGANVLTF

len: 13
v_gene: TRBV6-1
abundance: many
d_gene: -
j_gene: TRBJ1-5
CDR3nt: TGTGCCAGCAGTGTGGTTCTGGGTCAGCCCCAGCATTTT
CDR3aa: CASSVVLGQPQHF

len: 13
v_gene: TRBV7-2
abundance: -
d_gene: TRBD1
j_gene: TRBJ1-1
CDR3nt: TGTGCCAGCAGCACCGAACAGGGGATTGAAGCTTTCTTT
CDR3aa: CASSTEQGIEAFF

len: 18
v_gene: TRBV7-9
abundance: -
d_gene: -
j_gene: TRBJ1-4
CDR3nt: TGTGCCAGCAGCCCCGTGATAGGCCCGGGCAGGGGATATGAAAAACTGTTTTTT
CDR3aa: CASSPVIGPGRGYEKLFF

len: 12
v_gene: TRBV18
abundance: -
d_gene: -
j_gene: TRBJ2-7
CDR3nt: TGTGCCAGCTCACCAATGGAGAACGAGCAGTACTTC
CDR3aa: CASSPMENEQYF

len: 15
v_gene: TRBV7-8
abundance: few
d_gene: -
j_gene: TRBJ1-5
CDR3nt: TGTGCCAGCAGCTTGCAATGGGGTAGCAATCAGCCCCAGCATTTT
CDR3aa: CASSLQWGSNQPQHF

len: 13
v_gene: TRBV7-2
abundance: -
d_gene: -
j_gene: TRBJ2-7
CDR3nt: TGTGCCAGCAGCTTAGAGGCAGCCTACGAGCAGTACTTC
CDR3aa: CASSLEAAYEQYF

len: 14
v_gene: TRBV7-8
abundance: once
d_gene: -
j_gene: TRBJ1-4
CDR3nt: TGTGCCAGCAGCACGGGACGGACTAATGAAAAACTGTTTTTT
CDR3aa: CASSTGRTNEKLFF

len: 15
v_gene: TRBV28
abundance: -
d_gene: -
j_gene: TRBJ1-1
CDR3nt: TGTGCCAGCAGAATCAGTAGCGGGATGAACACTGAAGCTTTCTTT
CDR3aa: CASRISSGMNTEAFF

len: 14
v_gene: TRBV5-1
abundance: -
d_gene: -
j_gene: TRBJ1-1
CDR3nt: TGCGCCAGCAGCTTTGTGGGGGAGGGCACTGAAGCTTTCTTT
CDR3aa: CASSFVGEGTEAFF

len: 16
v_gene: TRBV5-6
abundance: -
d_gene: -
j_gene: TRBJ1-6
CDR3nt: TGTGCCAGCAGCCCCTCGGGAGGGGCCGGGAGTTCACCCCTCCACTTT
CDR3aa: CASSPSGGAGSSPLHF

len: 13
v_gene: TRBV7-6
abundance: -
d_gene: -
j_gene: TRBJ2-3
CDR3nt: TGTGCCAGCAGCTTCACGGGCACAGATACGCAGTATTTT
CDR3aa: CASSFTGTDTQYF

len: 13
v_gene: TRBV2
abundance: -
d_gene: -
j_gene: TRBJ2-7
CDR3nt: TGTGCCAGCAGTCGATCCGGGACCTACGAGCAGTACTTC
CDR3aa: CASSRSGTYEQYF

len: 11
v_gene: TRBV14
abundance: -
d_gene: -
j_gene: TRBJ1-2
CDR3nt: TGTGCCAGCGGCAAATACTATGGCTACACCTTC
CDR3aa: CASGKYYGYTF

len: 13
v_gene: TRBV15
abundance: -
d_gene: -
j_gene: TRBJ1-1
CDR3nt: TGTGCCACCAGCAGAGATCGCCGGGGTGAAGCTTTCTTT
CDR3aa: CATSRDRRGEAFF

len: 19
v_gene: TRBV6-4
abundance: -
d_gene: TRBD1
j_gene: TRBJ1-1
CDR3nt: TGTGCCAGCAGTGCTCTTATAGGGGGCGAGGGTGAAAGGAACACTGAAGCTTTCTTT
CDR3aa: CASSALIGGEGERNTEAFF

len: 15
v_gene: TRBV6-5
abundance: -
d_gene: -
j_gene: TRBJ2-7
CDR3nt: TGTGCCAGCAGCCGGGAGGGGACAGGGTTTTACGAGCAGTACTTC
CDR3aa: CASSREGTGFYEQYF

len: 14
v_gene: TRBV6-4
abundance: once
d_gene: -
j_gene: TRBJ2-7
CDR3nt: TGTGCCAGCAGCCAAAATTGGGGTAACTACGAGCAGTACTTC
CDR3aa: CASSQNWGNYEQYF

len: 16
v_gene: TRBV9
abundance: -
d_gene: TRBD2
j_gene: TRBJ2-7
CDR3nt: TGTGCCAGCAGCGTCCGACTAGCGGGAGGACCCAGCGAGCAGTACTTC
CDR3aa: CASSVRLAGGPSEQYF

len: 14
v_gene: TRBV7-2
abundance: -
d_gene: -
j_gene: TRBJ1-2
CDR3nt: TGTGCCAGCAGCTCCGGGCGGCGAAACTATGGCTACACCTTC
CDR3aa: CASSSGRRNYGYTF

len: 16
v_gene: TRBV9
abundance: -
d_gene: TRBD2
j_gene: TRBJ2-5
CDR3nt: TGTGCCAGCAGCGTAGGTAGCGGGAGGGCCAGGGAGACCCAGTACTTC
CDR3aa: CASSVGSGRARETQYF

len: 17
v_gene: TRBV4-1
abundance: -
d_gene: TRBD1
j_gene: TRBJ2-7
CDR3nt: TGCGCCAGCAGCCAAGTTGGATTCCGGGACAGCTCCTACGAGCAGTACTTC
CDR3aa: CASSQVGFRDSSYEQYF

len: 20
v_gene: TRBV5-1
abundance: -
d_gene: TRBD2
j_gene: TRBJ2-7
CDR3nt: TGCGCCAGCAGGGGGCACACAGGGACTAGCGGGAGGGCCGGTATCTACGAGCAGTACTTC
CDR3aa: CASRGHTGTSGRAGIYEQYF

len: 15
v_gene: TRBV5-5
abundance: -
d_gene: -
j_gene: TRBJ1-5
CDR3nt: TGTGCCAGCAGCTTGGCGGGAGGACTCAATCAGCCCCAGCATTTT
CDR3aa: CASSLAGGLNQPQHF

len: 12
v_gene: TRBV6-1
abundance: many
d_gene: -
j_gene: TRBJ1-3
CDR3nt: TGTGCCAGCATAACTACTGGAAACACCATATATTTT
CDR3aa: CASITTGNTIYF

len: 13
v_gene: TRBV14
abundance: -
d_gene: -
j_gene: TRBJ1-2
CDR3nt: TGTGCCAGCAGCCAAGACAGGGTTTTTGGCTACACCTTC
CDR3aa: CASSQDRVFGYTF

len: 13
v_gene: TRBV5-1
abundance: -
d_gene: -
j_gene: TRBJ1-4
CDR3nt: TGCGCCAGCAGCGTGGGGTCTAATGAAAAACTGTTTTTT
CDR3aa: CASSVGSNEKLFF

len: 13
v_gene: TRBV10-3
abundance: -
d_gene: -
j_gene: TRBJ1-2
CDR3nt: TGTGCCATCAGTGAGGCCAGCCAGTATGGCTACACCTTC
CDR3aa: CAISEASQYGYTF

len: 16
v_gene: TRBV7-9
abundance: -
d_gene: -
j_gene: TRBJ1-3
CDR3nt: TGTGCCAGCAGCCCCCCCGGGCTTAGCTCTGGAAACACCATATATTTT
CDR3aa: CASSPPGLSSGNTIYF

len: 16
v_gene: TRBV11-2
abundance: once
d_gene: TRBD2
j_gene: TRBJ2-2
CDR3nt: TGTGCCAGCACAAAAGGACTAGCGGGAGGGACCGGGGAGCTGTTTTTT
CDR3aa: CASTKGLAGGTGELFF

len: 14
v_gene: TRBV7-2
abundance: few
d_gene: TRBD2
j_gene: TRBJ2-1
CDR3nt: TGTGCCAGCAATAAACCCAGCGGGGGGAATGAGCAGTTCTTC
CDR3aa: CASNKPSGGNEQFF

len: 15
v_gene: TRBV27
abundance: -
d_gene: -
j_gene: TRBJ2-5
CDR3nt: TGTGCCAGCAGTTTATTCCACAGGGTCGGGGAGACCCAGTACTTC
CDR3aa: CASSLFHRVGETQYF

len: 16
v_gene: TRBV30
abundance: -
d_gene: -
j_gene: TRBJ1-2
CDR3nt: TGTGCCTGGAGTCCTAATGACCTCGGGGGTTTGCTTGGCTACACCTTC
CDR3aa: CAWSPNDLGGLLGYTF

len: 17
v_gene: TRBV5-6
abundance: few
d_gene: -
j_gene: TRBJ2-3
CDR3nt: TGTGCCAGCAGCCTGGGAGGGGGGACAGCCAGCACAGATACGCAGTATTTT
CDR3aa: CASSLGGGTASTDTQYF

len: 17
v_gene: TRBV5-1
abundance: -
d_gene: -
j_gene: TRBJ2-2
CDR3nt: TGCGCCAGCAGCCGAGGAGCGGGTCTGAGTGAGGGCGGGGAGCTGTTTTTT
CDR3aa: CASSRGAGLSEGGELFF

len: 14
v_gene: TRBV30
abundance: -
d_gene: -
j_gene: TRBJ1-2
CDR3nt: TGTGCCTGGACAGCCGGGACCCGGCCCTATGGCTACACCTTC
CDR3aa: CAWTAGTRPYGYTF

len: 15
v_gene: TRBV5-1
abundance: -
d_gene: TRBD2
j_gene: TRBJ2-5
CDR3nt: TGCGCCAGCAGCTTGGGACTAGCGGGGGTGGAGACCCAGTACTTC
CDR3aa: CASSLGLAGVETQYF

len: 13
v_gene: TRBV10-3
abundance: once
d_gene: -
j_gene: TRBJ2-3
CDR3nt: TGTGCCATCATGGGGGCATCCACAGATACGCAGTATTTT
CDR3aa: CAIMGASTDTQYF

len: 15
v_gene: TRBV19
abundance: few
d_gene: -
j_gene: TRBJ1-6
CDR3nt: TGTGCCAGTAGTATGAGGGACACCTATAATTCACCCCTCCACTTT
CDR3aa: CASSMRDTYNSPLHF

len: 14
v_gene: TRBV19
abundance: -
d_gene: TRBD1
j_gene: TRBJ1-4
CDR3nt: TGTGCCAGTAGTGGACAGGGGGGTTATGAAAAACTGTTTTTT
CDR3aa: CASSGQGGYEKLFF

len: 13
v_gene: TRBV28
abundance: -
d_gene: -
j_gene: TRBJ2-7
CDR3nt: TGTGCCAGCAGTCTCCGCGACCTCTACGAGCAGTACTTC
CDR3aa: CASSLRDLYEQYF

len: 15
v_gene: TRBV5-1
abundance: -
d_gene: -
j_gene: TRBJ2-5
CDR3nt: TGCGCCAGCAGCAGGACGAGGGGCGGGGGCGAGACCCAGTACTTC
CDR3aa: CASSRTRGGGETQYF